A single sample is the source of the 22 T cell receptor beta chains below, sequenced in a study of blood T cell repertoires in COVID-19. Measured with immunoSEQ multiplex PCR; TCRdb has only the in-frame clones, and not every one. Of about 400,000 clones listed, approximately 88% are singletons. The specimen sequenced was PBMCs or T cells enriched from blood (not recorded which). The receptors stem from a woman aged 40 to 50 with acute COVID-19.

This sequence joins TRBV5-4 and TRBJ2-7; 11 bases agree with TRBD1. The CDR3 has 14 amino acids. J gave up 5 bases and V 6 bases, and 7 bases lay outside the gene matches. The germline CDR1 and CDR2 sequences are SGHNT and YYREEE (reference sequence). CDR3 sequence: CASTRTGGRDEQYF. In DNA form, the CDR3 reads TGTGCCAGCACCAGGACAGGGGGCAGGGACGAGCAGTACTTC.

V gene TRBV30 combines with J gene TRBJ1-2; 9 bases are shared with TRBD1. The CDR3 has 15 amino acids. J lost 1 base, V lost 7 bases, and 10 bases had no gene match. Germline lookup yields CDR1 GTSNPN and CDR2 SVGIG (reference sequence). The CDR3 is CASAGQGIINYGYTF. CDR3 sequence (DNA): TGTGCCTCCGCGGGACAGGGTATTATTAACTATGGCTACACCTTC.

This clone has just one count. The chain uses TRBV7-9 and TRBJ2-1, with D hard to call. V was trimmed by 0 bases and J by 7 bases, leaving 13 bases between them. The CDR3 sequence is 15 residues long. Germline V gene data show CDR1 as SEHNR and CDR2 as FQNEAQ (reference sequence). The CDR3 reads CASSLAGSRQNEQFF. The CDR3 bases are TGTGCCAGCAGCTTAGCCGGGTCGAGGCAGAATGAGCAGTTCTTC.

The chain links TRBV24-1 to TRBJ1-2, with D unresolved. The CDR3 contains 11 residues. Trimming stripped 8 bases from V and 8 bases from J, with 11 bases between. The germline CDR1 and CDR2 sequences are KGHDR and SFDVKD. The CDR3: CATIRERGYTF. In nucleotides, the CDR3 is TGTGCCACCATAAGGGAGAGGGGCTACACCTTC.

In its sample, this clone was seen once. The gene calls are TRBV11-2 and TRBJ2-1, with D perhaps matching TRBD2 (5 bases). The CDR3 runs to 14 residues. Germline assignment: CDR1 SGHAT and CDR2 FQNNGV. With 5 bases removed from V and 9 bases from J, the gap between germline ends came to 17 bases. DNA for the CDR3: TGTGCCAGCAGCGCTGAACTCGTCGGGGTTGAGCAGTTCTTC. This codes for CASSAELVGVEQFF.

The J gene is TRBJ2-1, the V gene TRBV7-8, with D perhaps TRBD2 (6 bases). CDR1 is SGHVS, CDR2 FQNEAQ, per germline. This CDR3 has 13 amino acids. Trimming left V 2 bases short and J 8 bases short, with 10 bases between. The DNA for the CDR3 is TGTGCCAGCAGCTTAAGCAGGGAGGATGAGCAGTTCTTC. It is translated as CASSLSREDEQFF.

This sequence joins TRBV5-6 and TRBJ1-6; no definite D call. This CDR3 is built from 14 residues. V was pared by 0 bases and J by 7 bases, with 8 bases between. Germline lookup yields CDR1 SGHDT and CDR2 YYEEEE. CDR3 bases: TGTGCCAGCAGCTTGGCGCGGGCAAATTCACCCCTCCACTTT. Its translation: CASSLARANSPLHF.

The chain links TRBV18 to TRBJ1-2, with a possible D match to TRBD1 (5 bases). The CDR3 has 17 amino acids. The V and J ends lost 4 bases and 4 bases respectively, with 22 bases between them. In germline, CDR1 is KGHSH, CDR2 LQKENI. For the CDR3, the DNA is TGTGCCAGCTCACAAACAGGCGCGGAAATTCTGCCCTATGGCTACACCTTC. Amino acids: CASSQTGAEILPYGYTF.

This chain joins TRBV5-1 and TRBJ1-4; TRBD1 is a possible D gene (5 bases). CDR1 and CDR2 from the germline V gene are SGHRS and YFSETQ. CDR3 length: 15 amino acids. The ends were cut back, 2 bases at V and 5 bases at J, with 13 bases in the middle. This chain's CDR3 is CASSLEGAYNEKLFF. CDR3 sequence (DNA): TGCGCCAGCAGCTTAGAAGGGGCGTACAATGAAAAACTGTTTTTT. Complete variable domain (other parts from reference TRBV5-1 and TRBJ1-4): KAGVTQTPRYLIKTRGQQVTLSCSPISGHRSVSWYQQTPGQGLQFLFEYFSETQRNKGNFPGRFSGRQFSNSRSEMNVSTLELGDSALYLCASSLEGAYNEKLFFGSGTQLSVL.

The V call is TRBV30, the J call TRBJ2-5; D may be TRBD2 (6 bases). Germline V gives CDR1 GTSNPN, CDR2 SVGIG (reference sequence). Between the trimmed V and J ends, which lost 6 bases and 5 bases, there was a span of 13 bases. The CDR3 loop spans 12 amino acids. CDR3 nucleotides: TGTGCCTGCGCCGGGACTGTGGAGACCCAGTACTTC. This sequence encodes CACAGTVETQYF.

In DNA form, the CDR3 reads TGTGCCAGCAAAACTAGCGGGACCTACGAGCAGTACTTC. Its translation is CASKTSGTYEQYF. The chain links TRBV13 to TRBJ2-7, with 10 bases fitting TRBD2. The germline CDR1 and CDR2 sequences are PRHDT and FYEKMQ (reference sequence). The V segment lost 7 bases and the J segment 2 bases; nucleotides outside the gene matches: 2. The CDR3 has 13 residues.

The chain is built from TRBV5-1 and TRBJ2-1, with 9 bases matching TRBD1. The CDR3 totals 14 residues. After removal of 2 bases from V and 8 bases from J, the junction contained 5 bases not matched to a gene. Per the germline V gene, CDR1 is SGHRS and CDR2 is YFSETQ. CDR3 protein: CASSLQGAVDEQFF. The CDR3 region has the DNA TGCGCCAGCAGCTTACAGGGGGCAGTGGATGAGCAGTTCTTC.

The V gene is TRBV5-6, the J gene TRBJ1-2; 7 bases align to TRBD1. Germline V gene data show CDR1 as SGHDT and CDR2 as YYEEEE. Germline trimming cut 0 bases from V and 8 bases from J; bases unmatched to any gene: 10. The length of the CDR3 is 15 residues. The CDR3 DNA sequence: TGTGCCAGCAGCTTGGCAGGACAGGTTCAGGGGGGCTACACCTTC. Its translation: CASSLAGQVQGGYTF.

This clone was picked up a small number of times. The chain combines TRBV2 with TRBJ1-1; D is undetermined. Trimming cost V 6 bases and J 7 bases, with 21 bases left between them. The V gene's germline CDR1 is SNHLY and CDR2 FYNNEI. This CDR3 region has 15 residues. The CDR3 nucleotides are TGTGCCAGCAGCATTTCTGACTTGGAGGCGGGTGAAGCTTTCTTT. Translated, it gives CASSISDLEAGEAFF.

The V and J genes are TRBV5-1 and TRBJ1-4; 7 positions match TRBD1. The CDR3 runs to 14 residues. V was clipped by 4 bases and J by 1 base; unmatched bases: 1. Per germline, CDR1 SGHRS and CDR2 YFSETQ. Here the CDR3 reads CASSRDRTNEKLFF. In DNA form, the CDR3 reads TGCGCCAGCAGCCGGGACAGAACTAATGAAAAACTGTTTTTT.

V is TRBV2 and J is TRBJ2-3; 7 bases align to TRBD2. This CDR3 comprises 14 residues. The V gene's germline CDR1 is SNHLY and CDR2 FYNNEI. The V segment lost 6 bases and the J segment 3 bases; nucleotides outside the gene matches: 6. The CDR3, as DNA: TGTGCCAGCAGGGTAGCGGGTTATACAGATACGCAGTATTTT. Protein product: CASRVAGYTDTQYF. The variable domain in full, with the rest retrieved from reference TRBV2 and TRBJ2-3, is EPEVTQTPSHQVTQMGQEVILRCVPISNHLYFYWYRQILGQKVEFLVSFYNNEISEKSEIFDDQFSVERPDGSNFTLKIRSTKLEDSAMYFCASRVAGYTDTQYFGPGTRLTVL.

The chain links TRBV5-1 to TRBJ1-5, with TRBD1 matching over 11 bases. V was clipped by 5 bases and J by 7 bases; unmatched bases: 8. The CDR3 totals 15 residues. Germline V lookup: CDR1 SGHRS, CDR2 YFSETQ. CDR3 in DNA: TGCGCCAGCAGTCCAACCGGGACAGGGGGACAGCCCCAGCATTTT. Translated, it gives CASSPTGTGGQPQHF.

This clone appeared a single time. The chain joins TRBV9 to TRBJ2-1, with 9 bases lining up with TRBD1. The CDR3 contains 15 residues. Germline CDR1 SGDLS, CDR2 YYNGEE. The V and J ends lost 4 bases and 3 bases, in that order; junction bases with no gene match: 5. This CDR3 reads CASSPPDRGYNEQFF. In DNA, the CDR3 is TGTGCCAGCAGCCCACCGGACAGGGGCTACAATGAGCAGTTCTTC.

V and J are TRBV9 and TRBJ2-5; tentative D call: TRBD1 (5 bases). Per the germline V gene, CDR1 is SGDLS and CDR2 is YYNGEE. CDR3 size: 13 residues. V gave up 5 bases and J gave up 3 bases, with 11 bases separating them. CDR3 DNA sequence: TGTGCCAGCAGTCAGGGTTCTGAAGAGACCCAGTACTTC. Protein: CASSQGSEETQYF. The entire variable domain, with the rest obtained from reference TRBV9 and TRBJ2-5, is as follows: DSGVTQTPKHLITATGQRVTLRCSPRSGDLSVYWYQQSLDQGLQFLIQYYNGEERAKGNILERFSAQQFPDLHSELNLSSLELGDSALYFCASSQGSEETQYFGPGTRLLVL.

This chain links TRBV30 with TRBJ1-3; no clear D gene. V was trimmed by 1 base and J by 0 bases, leaving 13 bases between them. Germline CDR1 and CDR2: GTSNPN and SVGIG (reference sequence). The CDR3 is 16 residues long. The CDR3 sequence: CAWSAPERYSGNTIYF. The CDR3 DNA reads TGTGCCTGGAGTGCCCCGGAGAGGTACTCTGGAAACACCATATATTTT.

J is TRBJ1-2 and V is TRBV5-6; D possibly corresponds to TRBD1 (5 bases). This CDR3 contains 15 residues. Trimming stripped 2 bases from V and 4 bases from J, with 15 bases between. The germline gives CDR1 SGHDT, CDR2 YYEEEE. The DNA of the CDR3 is TGTGCCAGCAGCTTACAAGGGACGGGAGGCTATGGCTACACCTTC. Translation: CASSLQGTGGYGYTF.

The J gene is TRBJ1-5, the V gene TRBV12-3 or TRBV12-4, with unresolved D. Between the trimmed V and J ends, which lost 3 bases and 4 bases, there was a span of 7 bases. This CDR3 comprises 13 residues. CDR3 nucleotide sequence: TGTGCCAGCAGTTTCGACGGGAATCAGCCCCAGCATTTT. It encodes CASSFDGNQPQHF.